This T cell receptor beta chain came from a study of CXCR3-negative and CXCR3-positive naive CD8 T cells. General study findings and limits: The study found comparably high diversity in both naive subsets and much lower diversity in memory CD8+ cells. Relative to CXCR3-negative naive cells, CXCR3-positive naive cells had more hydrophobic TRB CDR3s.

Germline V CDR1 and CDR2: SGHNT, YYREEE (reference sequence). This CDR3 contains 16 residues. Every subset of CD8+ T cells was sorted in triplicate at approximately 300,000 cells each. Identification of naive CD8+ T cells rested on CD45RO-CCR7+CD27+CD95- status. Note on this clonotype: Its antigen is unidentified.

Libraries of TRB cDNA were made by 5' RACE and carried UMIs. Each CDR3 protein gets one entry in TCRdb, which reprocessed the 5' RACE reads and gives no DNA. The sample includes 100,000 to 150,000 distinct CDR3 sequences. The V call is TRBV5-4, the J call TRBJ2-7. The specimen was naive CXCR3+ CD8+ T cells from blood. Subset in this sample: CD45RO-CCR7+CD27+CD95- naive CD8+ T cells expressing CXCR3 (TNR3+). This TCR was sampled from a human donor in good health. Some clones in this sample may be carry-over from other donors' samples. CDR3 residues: CASSLRGDPVAHEQYF.